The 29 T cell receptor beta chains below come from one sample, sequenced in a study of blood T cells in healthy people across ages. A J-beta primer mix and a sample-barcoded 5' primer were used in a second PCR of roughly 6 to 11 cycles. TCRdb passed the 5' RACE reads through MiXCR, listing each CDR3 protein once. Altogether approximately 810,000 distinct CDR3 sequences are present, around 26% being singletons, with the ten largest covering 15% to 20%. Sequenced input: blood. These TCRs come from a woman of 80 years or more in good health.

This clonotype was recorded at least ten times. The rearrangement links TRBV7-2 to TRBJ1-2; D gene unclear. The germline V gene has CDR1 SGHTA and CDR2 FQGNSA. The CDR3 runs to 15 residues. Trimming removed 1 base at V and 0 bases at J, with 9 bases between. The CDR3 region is CASSLEPFPNYGYTF. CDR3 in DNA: TGTGCCAGCAGCTTAGAACCTTTTCCTAACTATGGCTACACCTTC.

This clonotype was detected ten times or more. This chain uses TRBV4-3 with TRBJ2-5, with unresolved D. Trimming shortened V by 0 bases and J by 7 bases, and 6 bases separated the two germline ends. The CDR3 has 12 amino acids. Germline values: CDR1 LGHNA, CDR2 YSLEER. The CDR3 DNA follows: TGCGCCAGCAGCCAAGATTTTGGGACCCAGTACTTC. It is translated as CASSQDFGTQYF.

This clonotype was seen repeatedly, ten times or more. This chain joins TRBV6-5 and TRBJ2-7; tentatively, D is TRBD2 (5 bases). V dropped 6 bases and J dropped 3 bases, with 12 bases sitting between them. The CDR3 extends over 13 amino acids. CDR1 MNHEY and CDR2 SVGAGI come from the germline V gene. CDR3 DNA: TGTGCCAGCAGCACGGGGTCGTTCTACGAGCAGTACTTC. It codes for CASSTGSFYEQYF.

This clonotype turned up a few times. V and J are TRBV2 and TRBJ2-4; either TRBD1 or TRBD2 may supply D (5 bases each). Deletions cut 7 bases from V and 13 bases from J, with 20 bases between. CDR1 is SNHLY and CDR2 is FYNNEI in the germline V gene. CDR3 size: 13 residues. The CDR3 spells CASKAGTVYGQYF. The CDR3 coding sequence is TGTGCCAGCAAAGCAGGGACGGTCTACGGGCAGTACTTC. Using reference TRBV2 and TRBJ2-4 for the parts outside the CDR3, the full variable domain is EPEVTQTPSHQVTQMGQEVILRCVPISNHLYFYWYRQILGQKVEFLVSFYNNEISEKSEIFDDQFSVERPDGSNFTLKIRSTKLEDSAMYFCASKAGTVYGQYFGAGTRLSVL.

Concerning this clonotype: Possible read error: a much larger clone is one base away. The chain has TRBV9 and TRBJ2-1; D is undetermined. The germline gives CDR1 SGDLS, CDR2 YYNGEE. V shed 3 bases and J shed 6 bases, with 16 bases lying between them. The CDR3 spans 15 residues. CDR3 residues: CASSAEDKGINEQFF. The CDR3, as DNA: TGTGCCAGCAGCGCCGAGGATAAAGGGATCAATGAGCAGTTCTTC.

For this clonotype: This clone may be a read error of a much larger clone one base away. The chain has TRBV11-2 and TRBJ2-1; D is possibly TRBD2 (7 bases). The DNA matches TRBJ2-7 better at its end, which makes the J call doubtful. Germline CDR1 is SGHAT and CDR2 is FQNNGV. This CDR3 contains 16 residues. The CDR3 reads CASSPTRGASYNEQYF. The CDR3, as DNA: TGTGCCAGCAGCCCAACCCGGGGGGCCTCCTACAATGAGCAGTACTTC.

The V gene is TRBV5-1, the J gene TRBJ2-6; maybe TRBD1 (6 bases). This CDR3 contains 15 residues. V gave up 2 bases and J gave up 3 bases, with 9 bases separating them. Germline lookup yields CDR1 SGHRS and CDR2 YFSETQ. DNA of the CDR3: TGCGCCAGCAGCTTTACAGGGTTTGGGGCCAACGTCCTGACTTTC. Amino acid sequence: CASSFTGFGANVLTF.

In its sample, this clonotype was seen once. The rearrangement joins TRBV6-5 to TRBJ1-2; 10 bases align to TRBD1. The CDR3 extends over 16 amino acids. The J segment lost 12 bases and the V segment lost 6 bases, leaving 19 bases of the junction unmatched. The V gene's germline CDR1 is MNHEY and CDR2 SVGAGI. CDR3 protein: CASRSPGTGERAGNTF. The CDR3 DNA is TGTGCCAGCAGAAGTCCCGGGACAGGGGAGCGCGCGGGCAACACCTTC.

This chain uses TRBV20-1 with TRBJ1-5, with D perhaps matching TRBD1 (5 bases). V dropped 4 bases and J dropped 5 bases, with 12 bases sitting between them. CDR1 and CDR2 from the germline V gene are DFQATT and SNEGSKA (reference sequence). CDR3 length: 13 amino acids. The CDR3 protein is CSATSGLDQPQHF. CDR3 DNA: TGCAGTGCTACCTCAGGGTTAGATCAGCCCCAGCATTTT.

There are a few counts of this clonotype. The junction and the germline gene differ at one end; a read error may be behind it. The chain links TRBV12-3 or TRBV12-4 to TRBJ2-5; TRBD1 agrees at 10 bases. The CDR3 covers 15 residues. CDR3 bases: TGTGCCGGCAGTCCCAGACAGGGGGCTTACAATGAGCAGTACTTC. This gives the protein CAGSPRQGAYNEQYF.

In DNA form, the CDR3 reads TGTGCCAGCAGCGCCGCCGGAGGACCTAATGAAAAACTGTTTTTT. It yields the protein CASSAAGGPNEKLFF. J is TRBJ1-4 and V is TRBV12-3 or TRBV12-4; D not resolved. This CDR3 is 15 amino acids long. Trimming left V 6 bases short and J 3 bases short, with 14 bases between.

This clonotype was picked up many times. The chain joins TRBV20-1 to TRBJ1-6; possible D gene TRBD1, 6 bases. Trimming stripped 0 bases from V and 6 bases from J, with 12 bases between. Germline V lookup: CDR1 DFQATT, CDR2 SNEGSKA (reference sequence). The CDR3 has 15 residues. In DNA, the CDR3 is TGCAGTGCTAGAGACAGGGGCTCCGGTAATTCACCCCTCCACTTT. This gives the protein CSARDRGSGNSPLHF.

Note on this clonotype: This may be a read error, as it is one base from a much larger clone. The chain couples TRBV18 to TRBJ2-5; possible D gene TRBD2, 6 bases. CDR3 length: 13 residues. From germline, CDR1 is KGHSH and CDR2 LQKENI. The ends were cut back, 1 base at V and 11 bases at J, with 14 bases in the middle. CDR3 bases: TGTGCCAGCTCACCACGACTAGATAGTGAGCAGTACTTC. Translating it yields CASSPRLDSEQYF.

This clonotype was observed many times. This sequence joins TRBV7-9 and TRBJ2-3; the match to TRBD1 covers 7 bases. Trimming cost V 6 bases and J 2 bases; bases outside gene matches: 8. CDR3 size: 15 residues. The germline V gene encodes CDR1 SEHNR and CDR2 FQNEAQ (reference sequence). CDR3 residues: CASRQGQSPTDTQYF. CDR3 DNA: TGTGCCAGCAGACAGGGACAGTCCCCCACAGATACGCAGTATTTT.

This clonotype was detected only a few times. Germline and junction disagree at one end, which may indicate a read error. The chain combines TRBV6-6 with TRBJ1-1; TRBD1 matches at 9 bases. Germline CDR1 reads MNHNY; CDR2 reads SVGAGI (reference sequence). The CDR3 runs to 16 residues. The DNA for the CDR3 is TGTACCAGCAGTCCCCGGACAGGGGTGAAGAACACTGAAGCTTTCTTT. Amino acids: CTSSPRTGVKNTEAFF.

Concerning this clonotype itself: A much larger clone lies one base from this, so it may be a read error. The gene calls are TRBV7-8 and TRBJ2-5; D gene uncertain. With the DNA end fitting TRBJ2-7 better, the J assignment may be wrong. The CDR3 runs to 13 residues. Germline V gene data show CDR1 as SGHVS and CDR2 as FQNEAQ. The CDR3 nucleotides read TGTGCCAACAGCTTAGAGGTTCCTTACGAGCAGTACTTC. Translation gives CANSLEVPYEQYF.

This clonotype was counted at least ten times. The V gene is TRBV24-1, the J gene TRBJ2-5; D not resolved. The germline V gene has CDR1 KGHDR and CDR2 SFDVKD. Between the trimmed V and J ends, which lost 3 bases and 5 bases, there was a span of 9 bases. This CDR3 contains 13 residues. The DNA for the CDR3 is TGTGCCACCAGTGATGGGAAGGTCGAGACCCAGTACTTC. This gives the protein CATSDGKVETQYF.

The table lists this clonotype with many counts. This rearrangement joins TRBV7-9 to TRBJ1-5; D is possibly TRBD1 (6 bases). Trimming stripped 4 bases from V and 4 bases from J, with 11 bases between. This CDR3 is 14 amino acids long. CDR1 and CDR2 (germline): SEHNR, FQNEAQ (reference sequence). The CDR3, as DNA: TGTGCCAGCAGCTCGACAGGACCTAATCAGCCCCAGCATTTT. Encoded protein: CASSSTGPNQPQHF. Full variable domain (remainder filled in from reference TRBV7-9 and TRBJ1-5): DTGVSQNPRHKITKRGQNVTFRCDPISEHNRLYWYRQTLGQGPEFLTYFQNEAQLEKSRLLSDRFSAERPKGSFSTLEIQRTEQGDSAMYLCASSSTGPNQPQHFGDGTRLSIL.

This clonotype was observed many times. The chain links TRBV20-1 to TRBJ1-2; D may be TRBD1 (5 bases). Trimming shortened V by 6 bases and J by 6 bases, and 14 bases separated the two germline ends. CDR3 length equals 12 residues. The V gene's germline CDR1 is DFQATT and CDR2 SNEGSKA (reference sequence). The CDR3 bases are TGCAGTGCCGGTCGAGGGACGGATGGCTACACCTTC. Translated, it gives CSAGRGTDGYTF.

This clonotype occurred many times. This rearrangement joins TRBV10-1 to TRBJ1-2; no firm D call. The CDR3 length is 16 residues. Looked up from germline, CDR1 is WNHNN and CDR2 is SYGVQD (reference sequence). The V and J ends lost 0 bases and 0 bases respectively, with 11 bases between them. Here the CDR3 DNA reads TGCGCCAGCAGTGAGTCTCGACTGGGCTCTAACTATGGCTACACCTTC. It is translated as CASSESRLGSNYGYTF.

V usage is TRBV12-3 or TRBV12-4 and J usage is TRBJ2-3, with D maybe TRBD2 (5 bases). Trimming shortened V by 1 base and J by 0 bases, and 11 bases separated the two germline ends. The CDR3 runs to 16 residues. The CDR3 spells CASSLDTSGSTDTQYF. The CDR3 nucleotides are TGTGCCAGCAGTTTAGATACCAGCGGTAGCACAGATACGCAGTATTTT.

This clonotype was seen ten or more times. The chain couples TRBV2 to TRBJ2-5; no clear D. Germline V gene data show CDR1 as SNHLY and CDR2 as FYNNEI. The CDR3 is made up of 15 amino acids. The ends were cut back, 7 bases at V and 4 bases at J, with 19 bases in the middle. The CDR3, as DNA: TGTGCCAGCACCCGATCGCCTAGTACGAGAGAGACCCAGTACTTC. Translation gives CASTRSPSTRETQYF.

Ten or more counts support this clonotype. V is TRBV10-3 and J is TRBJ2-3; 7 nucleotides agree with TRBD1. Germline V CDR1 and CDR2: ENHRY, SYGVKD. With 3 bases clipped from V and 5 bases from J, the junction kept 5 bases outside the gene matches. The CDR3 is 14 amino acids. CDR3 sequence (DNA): TGTGCCATCAGTGACGACAGGGTCGGAGATACGCAGTATTTT. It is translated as CAISDDRVGDTQYF.

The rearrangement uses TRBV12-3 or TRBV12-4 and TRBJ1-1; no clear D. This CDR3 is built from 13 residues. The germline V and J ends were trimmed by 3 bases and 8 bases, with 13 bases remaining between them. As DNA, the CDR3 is TGTGCCAGCAGTTTTTCAATGAAGAGGGAAGCTTTCTTT. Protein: CASSFSMKREAFF.

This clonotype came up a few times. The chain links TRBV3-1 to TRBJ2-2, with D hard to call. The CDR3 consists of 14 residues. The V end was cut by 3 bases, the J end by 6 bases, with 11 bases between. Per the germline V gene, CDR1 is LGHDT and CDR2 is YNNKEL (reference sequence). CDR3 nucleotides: TGTGCCAGCAGCCAGGGCCTCGAGGCCGGGGAGCTGTTTTTT. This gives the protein CASSQGLEAGELFF.

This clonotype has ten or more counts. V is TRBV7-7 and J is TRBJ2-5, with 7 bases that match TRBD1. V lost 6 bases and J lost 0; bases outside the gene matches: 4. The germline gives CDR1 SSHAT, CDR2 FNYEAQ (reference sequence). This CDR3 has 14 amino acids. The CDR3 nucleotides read TGTGCCAGCAGTCGGACAGGCCACCAAGAGACCCAGTACTTC. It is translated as CASSRTGHQETQYF.

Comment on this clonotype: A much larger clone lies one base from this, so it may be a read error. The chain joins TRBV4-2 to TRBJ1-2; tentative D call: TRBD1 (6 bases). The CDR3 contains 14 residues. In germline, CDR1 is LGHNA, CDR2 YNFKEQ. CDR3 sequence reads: CAGSQTTGSYGYTF. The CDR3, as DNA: TGTGCCGGCAGCCAAACTACAGGGTCCTATGGCTACACCTTC.

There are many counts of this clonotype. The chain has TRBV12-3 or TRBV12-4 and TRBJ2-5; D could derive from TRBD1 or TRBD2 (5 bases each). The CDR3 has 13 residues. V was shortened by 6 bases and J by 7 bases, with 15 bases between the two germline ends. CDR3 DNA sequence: TGTGCCAGCAGGGTGGGACCTCATGGGACCCAGTACTTC. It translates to CASRVGPHGTQYF.

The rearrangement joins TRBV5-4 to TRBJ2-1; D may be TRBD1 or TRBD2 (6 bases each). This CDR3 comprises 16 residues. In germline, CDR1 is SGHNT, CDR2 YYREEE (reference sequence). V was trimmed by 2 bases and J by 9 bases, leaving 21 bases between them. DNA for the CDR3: TGTGCCAGCAGCTTTGGGGGAGGCACTCGAGGGGGTGAGCAGTTCTTC. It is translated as CASSFGGGTRGGEQFF.